The clone carrying this TCR beta chain showed up just a few times. No antigen is known for it. By 5'RACE template switching, TCR cDNA was produced, with a universal primer site and UMIs added in the process. TCRdb ran MiXCR on the 5' RACE reads and lists one entry per CDR3 protein. Of under 150,000 distinct CDR3 sequences listed, over 12% are singletons. The CDR3 length is 19 residues. Germline V gene sequence: CDR1 SGHTA, CDR2 FQGNSA. V gave up 1 base and J gave up 4 bases, with 20 bases separating them. The sample is drawn from a study of T cells after yellow fever vaccination. Findings and caveats of the study: Post-booster repertoires again held most primary-vaccination clones (around 95% CD4, roughly 88% CD8).

The V gene is TRBV7-2, the J gene TRBJ2-6; D could derive from TRBD1 or TRBD2 (5 bases each). Specimen: CD8+ T cells sorted from PBMCs, collected 5 days after the yellow fever booster vaccination. The TCR originated in a man younger than 35 who received the YFV17D yellow fever vaccine. CDR3 nucleotide sequence: TGTGCCAGCAGCTTAGAAATATATGGGGGTGCGGCCGGGGCCAACGTCCTGACTTTC. Encoded protein: CASSLEIYGGAAGANVLTF.